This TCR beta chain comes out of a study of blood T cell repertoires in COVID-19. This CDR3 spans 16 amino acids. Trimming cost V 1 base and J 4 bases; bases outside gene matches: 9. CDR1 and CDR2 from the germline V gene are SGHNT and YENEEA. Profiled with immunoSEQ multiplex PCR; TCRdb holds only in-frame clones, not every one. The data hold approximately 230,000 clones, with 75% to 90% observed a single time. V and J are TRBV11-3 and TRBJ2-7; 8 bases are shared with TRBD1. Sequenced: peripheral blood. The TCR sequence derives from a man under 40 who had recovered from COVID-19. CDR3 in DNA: TGTGCCAGCAGCTTAGGTGGAACAGGGGGGAAATACGAGCAGTACTTC. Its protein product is CASSLGGTGGKYEQYF.